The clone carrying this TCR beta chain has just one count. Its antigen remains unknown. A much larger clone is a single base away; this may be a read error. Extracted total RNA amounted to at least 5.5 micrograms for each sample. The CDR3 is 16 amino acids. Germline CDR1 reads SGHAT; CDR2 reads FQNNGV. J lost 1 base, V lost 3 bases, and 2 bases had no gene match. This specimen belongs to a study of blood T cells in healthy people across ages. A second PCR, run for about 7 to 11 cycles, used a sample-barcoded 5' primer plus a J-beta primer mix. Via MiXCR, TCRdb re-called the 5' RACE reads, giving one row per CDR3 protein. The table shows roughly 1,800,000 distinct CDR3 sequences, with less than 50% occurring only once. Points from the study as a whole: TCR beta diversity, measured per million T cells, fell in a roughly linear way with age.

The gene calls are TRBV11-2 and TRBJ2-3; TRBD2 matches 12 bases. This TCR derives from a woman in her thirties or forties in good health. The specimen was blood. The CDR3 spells CASSFGLAGRTDTQYF. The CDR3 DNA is TGTGCCAGCAGCTTCGGACTAGCGGGGCGCACAGATACGCAGTATTTT.